This TCR beta chain originates from a study of spatial heterogeneity in lung cancer. TCRdb re-analysed the 5' RACE reads in MiXCR, keeping a single row per CDR3 protein. The sample lists some 40,000 distinct CDR3 sequences, about 5.2% occurring once. This clonotype is large by share. Trimming cost V 4 bases and J 5 bases, with 11 bases left between them. The germline V gene encodes CDR1 SQVTM and CDR2 ANQGSEA. This CDR3 has 12 residues. The time point: sample taken at primary tumor resection. The rearrangement links TRBV29-1 to TRBJ2-5, with D unclear. The source of this sequence is a female donor with early-stage non-small cell lung cancer. Sequenced material: PBMCs, taken at surgery. CDR3 sequence reads: CSVGSFPETQYF. The CDR3 bases are TGCAGCGTTGGATCGTTCCCGGAGACCCAGTACTTC.